The 8 T cell receptor beta chains listed next were all sequenced from one sample in a study of blood T cells in healthy people across ages. Then a second PCR, running roughly 7 to 11 cycles, was carried out with a sample-barcoded 5' primer and a J-beta primer mix. MiXCR was run by TCRdb on the 5' RACE reads, yielding one entry per CDR3 protein. Among over a million distinct CDR3 sequences listed, roughly 60% were seen once. Input material: blood. The source of these receptors is a man aged 18-30 years in good health.

This chain connects TRBV4-1 to TRBJ2-5, with D uncertain. Looked up from germline, CDR1 is MGHRA and CDR2 is YSYEKL. Trimming shortened V by 6 bases and J by 5 bases, and 10 bases separated the two germline ends. The CDR3 is 12 amino acids. CDR3 residues: CASRGSAETQYF. The CDR3 region has the DNA TGCGCCAGCAGAGGCTCAGCGGAGACCCAGTACTTC.

The chain uses TRBV12-3 or TRBV12-4 and TRBJ1-4; D is ambiguous. The V and J ends lost 8 bases and 10 bases respectively, with 11 bases between them. The CDR3 covers 11 residues. The CDR3 loop is CASAVRSKLFF. Here the CDR3 DNA reads TGTGCCAGCGCTGTAAGATCAAAACTGTTTTTT.

This clonotype was counted many times. At one of its ends the junction is not consistent with the germline gene, which may arise from a read error. V usage is TRBV5-1 and J usage is TRBJ2-7, with 7 bases that match TRBD1. The germline V gene encodes CDR1 SGHRS and CDR2 YFSETQ. There are 13 residues in the CDR3. Written as DNA, the CDR3 is TGTGCCAGCAGCCCGGGACAGACCTACGAGCAGTACTTC. As protein: CASSPGQTYEQYF.

The gene calls are TRBV20-1 and TRBJ2-5; D uncertain. Per the germline V gene, CDR1 is DFQATT and CDR2 is SNEGSKA (reference sequence). The CDR3 is made up of 12 amino acids. The V end lost 6 bases, the J end lost 2 bases, and 10 bases lay between the germline ends. The CDR3 sequence is CSAPRSQETQYF. The CDR3 region has the DNA TGCAGTGCCCCTCGGTCACAAGAGACCCAGTACTTC.

This clonotype appeared once. Written as DNA, the CDR3 is TGTGCCAGCAGCGTTAGCGGGAGCCTCTCCTACAATGAGCAGTACTTC. Translation: CASSVSGSLSYNEQYF. The V and J genes are TRBV9 and TRBJ2-5, with TRBD2 matching over 9 bases. With 2 bases clipped from V and 11 bases from J, the junction kept 16 bases outside the gene matches. The CDR3 totals 16 residues. Germline CDR1 is SGDLS and CDR2 is YYNGEE.

The chain employs TRBV5-1 and TRBJ2-1; 8 bases fit TRBD2. J gave up 5 bases and V 2 bases, and 9 bases lay outside the gene matches. CDR1 SGHRS and CDR2 YFSETQ come from the germline V gene. The CDR3 length is 16 residues. The chain's CDR3 is CASSFGPGGPNNEQFF. In DNA, the CDR3 is TGCGCCAGCAGCTTCGGCCCGGGGGGGCCAAACAATGAGCAGTTCTTC.

This clonotype was counted only a few times. The J gene is TRBJ2-1, the V gene TRBV2; TRBD2 agrees at 8 bases. The CDR3 has 17 amino acids. Trimming cost V 5 bases and J 0 bases; bases outside gene matches: 9. The V gene's germline CDR1 is SNHLY and CDR2 FYNNEI. CDR3 region: CASSSHAGGPSYNEQFF. CDR3 in DNA: TGTGCCAGCAGTTCCCATGCGGGGGGTCCCTCCTACAATGAGCAGTTCTTC.

The CDR3 is CASSLSGTSQETQYF. Written as DNA, the CDR3 is TGTGCCAGCAGCTTGAGCGGGACAAGCCAAGAGACCCAGTACTTC. V is TRBV7-2 and J is TRBJ2-5; the D gene is possibly TRBD2 (7 bases). The CDR3 spans 15 residues. In germline, CDR1 is SGHTA, CDR2 FQGNSA. The V end was cut by 3 bases, the J end by 1 base, with 12 bases between.